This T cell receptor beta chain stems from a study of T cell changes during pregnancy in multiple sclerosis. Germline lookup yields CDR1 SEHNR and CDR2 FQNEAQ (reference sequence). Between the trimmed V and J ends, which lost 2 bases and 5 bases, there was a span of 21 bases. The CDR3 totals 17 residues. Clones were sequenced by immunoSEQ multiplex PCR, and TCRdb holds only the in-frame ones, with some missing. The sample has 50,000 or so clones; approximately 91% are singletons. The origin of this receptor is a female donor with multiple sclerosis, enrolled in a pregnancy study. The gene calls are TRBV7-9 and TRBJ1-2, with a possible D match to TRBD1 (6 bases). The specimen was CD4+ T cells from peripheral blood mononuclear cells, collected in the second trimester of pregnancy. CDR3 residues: CASSLKFSGVVGYGYTF. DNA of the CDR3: TGTGCCAGCAGCTTAAAGTTTTCAGGGGTGGTAGGGTATGGCTACACCTTC.